This is a list of T cell receptor beta chains from one sample in a study of blood T cell repertoires in COVID-19. Only in-frame clones appear in the TCRdb table, and some are missing; sequencing was by immunoSEQ multiplex PCR. The sample holds roughly 100,000 clones, just under 85% seen once. Sequencing used peripheral blood. The receptors here all came from a man aged 35-49 years with active or convalescent COVID-19. CDR3s include the opening cysteine and the closing phenylalanine or tryptophan. The D gene is left open where the match is weak. Only part of the rows carry a size: once, few, many, or a class if the clone is expanded.

D gene	V gene	clone size	J gene	CDR3 DNA	CDR3 protein
TRBD2	TRBV6-5	.	TRBJ2-2	TGTGCCAGCAGTTCTCGACTAGCGGGGGGCACCGGGGAGCTGTTTTTT	CASSSRLAGGTGELFF
.	TRBV19	once	TRBJ1-6	TGTGCCAGTAGTATACAGGAAAGCTCCTATAATTCACCCCTCCACTTT	CASSIQESSYNSPLHF
.	TRBV12-3/TRBV12-4	.	TRBJ1-5	TGTGCCAGCAGCCTCCCTAGTCAGCCCCAGCATTTT	CASSLPSQPQHF
TRBD1	TRBV28	.	TRBJ2-3	TGTGCCAGCAGTTTAACCGGGACAGACCGAACAGATACGCAGTATTTT	CASSLTGTDRTDTQYF
.	TRBV7-2	.	TRBJ2-1	TGTGCCAGCAGCTCGACGTCCCTCAGAGGCAATGAGCAGTTCTTC	CASSSTSLRGNEQFF
.	TRBV19	.	TRBJ1-5	TGTGCCAGTAGCCCCGGCGGCGATAGCAATCAGCCCCAGCATTTT	CASSPGGDSNQPQHF
TRBD1	TRBV12-5	.	TRBJ2-2	TGTGCTAGTGGTACCGGGACAGGGGGCGCGGGCACCGGGGAGCTGTTTTTT	CASGTGTGGAGTGELFF
TRBD2	TRBV7-2	.	TRBJ2-7	TGTGCCAGCAGCTTACAGCCTAGCGGCACCTACGAGCAGTACTTC	CASSLQPSGTYEQYF
.	TRBV12-3/TRBV12-4	.	TRBJ1-5	TGTGCCAGCAGTTACAAGAATCAGCCCCAGCATTTT	CASSYKNQPQHF
TRBD2	TRBV6-5	.	TRBJ2-3	TGTGCCAGCAGTTACAGTTCGGGGGGAGATACGCAGTATTTT	CASSYSSGGDTQYF
TRBD1	TRBV10-3	.	TRBJ2-7	TGTGCCACCAGTCAGGGGGCGCCGGCCTACGAGCAGTACTTC	CATSQGAPAYEQYF
TRBD2	TRBV2	once	TRBJ2-3	TGTGCCAGCAGTGACCTAGCGGGGCCCACAGATACGCAGTATTTT	CASSDLAGPTDTQYF
.	TRBV7-8	few	TRBJ1-1	TGTGCCAGCAGCCGTGGACAGAAAGCTTTCTTT	CASSRGQKAFF
.	TRBV1	few	TRBJ2-7	TGCACCAGCAGCCAAGATGGAGGGTTTTGGGTAGTCAGCGAGCAGTACTTC	CTSSQDGGFWVVSEQYF
TRBD1	TRBV5-4	.	TRBJ2-5	TGTGCCAGCAGCATAGGGACAGGGAATATCCAAGAGACCCAGTACTTC	CASSIGTGNIQETQYF
TRBD1	TRBV19	.	TRBJ1-3	TGTGCCAGTAGTCCACGGGACAGGGGAAACACCATATATTTT	CASSPRDRGNTIYF
TRBD1	TRBV19	.	TRBJ2-1	TGTGCCAGTGCCGGGACAGGGGGACTCAATGAGCAGTTCTTC	CASAGTGGLNEQFF
TRBD1	TRBV19	.	TRBJ1-6	TGTGCCAGTAGTTCCAACAGGGGGCTGGGATCACCCCTCCACTTT	CASSSNRGLGSPLHF
TRBD1	TRBV7-8	.	TRBJ1-4	TGTGCCAGCAGCTTCAATTTGGACAGGGGTTTCGAAAAACTGTTTTTT	CASSFNLDRGFEKLFF
.	TRBV2	.	TRBJ2-1	TGTGCCAGCAGGGCCGAGGGGACTTACAATGAGCAGTTCTTC	CASRAEGTYNEQFF
.	TRBV12-3/TRBV12-4	.	TRBJ1-1	TGTGCCAGCAGGCGACTGATGAACACTGAAGCTTTCTTT	CASRRLMNTEAFF
TRBD2	TRBV10-1	.	TRBJ2-3	TGCGCCAGCAGCGGCGGGGGGGCCGGAGATACGCAGTATTTT	CASSGGGAGDTQYF
.	TRBV5-6	.	TRBJ1-3	TGTGCCAGCAGCTTGACAGTCACTGGAAACACCATATATTTT	CASSLTVTGNTIYF
.	TRBV12-3/TRBV12-4	few	TRBJ1-2	TGTGCCAGCAGTCCGACACCCAACTATGGCTACACCTTC	CASSPTPNYGYTF
.	TRBV7-3	.	TRBJ2-5	TGTGCCAGCAGCTTAACGGCAGACAAGTGGGAGACCCAGTACTTC	CASSLTADKWETQYF
.	TRBV6-5	once	TRBJ1-6	TGTGCCAGCAGTTACCGGGAGACCTTTAATTCACCCCTCCACTTT	CASSYRETFNSPLHF